These T cell receptor beta chains were read from a single sample in a study of high-grade serous ovarian cancer treatment subgroups. Only in-frame clones appear in the TCRdb table, and some are missing; sequencing was by immunoSEQ multiplex PCR. The sample has 950 to 1,100 clones; roughly four fifths are singletons. The sample consisted of tumor tissue. These receptors all stem from a human donor with high-grade serous ovarian cancer. CDR3s include the opening cysteine and the closing phenylalanine or tryptophan. Fields, in order: clone size, D gene, V gene, J gene, CDR3 protein, CDR3 DNA. The D gene is left open where the match is weak. Only part of the rows carry a size: once, few, many, or a class if the clone is expanded.

clone size: NA
D gene: NA
V gene: TRBV13
J gene: TRBJ1-4
CDR3 protein: CASSWTNEKLFF
CDR3 DNA: TGTGCCAGCAGCTGGACTAATGAAAAACTGTTTTTT

clone size: NA
D gene: TRBD1
V gene: TRBV19
J gene: TRBJ1-5
CDR3 protein: CAVRQGTGNQPQHF
CDR3 DNA: TGTGCCGTACGACAGGGTACGGGCAATCAGCCCCAGCATTTT

clone size: once
D gene: NA
V gene: TRBV30
J gene: TRBJ1-2
CDR3 protein: CAWSSGGANGYTF
CDR3 DNA: TGTGCCTGGAGTTCCGGGGGCGCAAATGGCTACACCTTC

clone size: NA
D gene: TRBD1
V gene: TRBV7-8
J gene: TRBJ2-2
CDR3 protein: CASSLAGQGNTGELFF
CDR3 DNA: TGTGCCAGCAGCTTAGCGGGACAGGGGAACACCGGGGAGCTGTTTTTT

clone size: few
D gene: NA
V gene: TRBV10-3
J gene: TRBJ1-1
CDR3 protein: CAINDALNTEAFF
CDR3 DNA: TGTGCCATCAATGACGCCTTGAACACTGAAGCTTTCTTT

clone size: NA
D gene: TRBD1
V gene: TRBV5-1
J gene: TRBJ2-7
CDR3 protein: CASSIGQGAYEQYF
CDR3 DNA: TGCGCCAGCAGCATCGGACAGGGGGCTTACGAGCAGTACTTC

clone size: NA
D gene: NA
V gene: TRBV7-6
J gene: TRBJ1-2
CDR3 protein: CASSIKLESRTYGYTF
CDR3 DNA: TGTGCCAGCAGCATTAAACTTGAATCTCGAACCTATGGCTACACCTTC

clone size: NA
D gene: NA
V gene: TRBV9
J gene: TRBJ1-1
CDR3 protein: CASSVEGGNPSEAFF
CDR3 DNA: TGTGCCAGCAGCGTAGAAGGGGGAAACCCCTCTGAAGCTTTCTTT

clone size: NA
D gene: NA
V gene: TRBV7-2
J gene: TRBJ2-7
CDR3 protein: CASSLRASSYEQYF
CDR3 DNA: TGTGCCAGCAGCTTAAGGGCGAGCTCCTACGAGCAGTACTTC

clone size: NA
D gene: TRBD1
V gene: TRBV9
J gene: TRBJ2-3
CDR3 protein: CASSAIGTGPDPDTQYF
CDR3 DNA: TGTGCCAGCAGCGCAATTGGGACAGGACCAGATCCAGATACGCAGTATTTT

clone size: NA
D gene: NA
V gene: TRBV4-1
J gene: TRBJ1-2
CDR3 protein: CASSQGSGSGIGYTF
CDR3 DNA: TGCGCCAGCAGCCAAGGGTCGGGATCCGGGATTGGCTACACCTTC

clone size: NA
D gene: TRBD1
V gene: TRBV9
J gene: TRBJ1-6
CDR3 protein: CASSAQGRSSPLHF
CDR3 DNA: TGTGCCAGCAGCGCACAGGGGAGGTCATCACCCCTCCACTTT

clone size: few
D gene: TRBD1
V gene: TRBV19
J gene: TRBJ1-1
CDR3 protein: CASDRGPTGEAFF
CDR3 DNA: TGTGCCAGTGACAGGGGGCCTACGGGTGAAGCTTTCTTT

clone size: few
D gene: NA
V gene: TRBV29-1
J gene: TRBJ1-2
CDR3 protein: CSVEGGLENYGYTF
CDR3 DNA: TGCAGCGTTGAAGGAGGACTCGAAAACTATGGCTACACCTTC

clone size: NA
D gene: NA
V gene: TRBV5-1
J gene: TRBJ1-2
CDR3 protein: CASSLAGGHFYGYTF
CDR3 DNA: TGCGCCAGCAGCTTGGCGGGGGGACACTTCTATGGCTACACCTTC

clone size: few
D gene: NA
V gene: TRBV7-2
J gene: TRBJ1-1
CDR3 protein: CASSLIWGASEAFF
CDR3 DNA: TGTGCCAGCAGCTTAATTTGGGGCGCTAGTGAAGCTTTCTTT

clone size: NA
D gene: NA
V gene: TRBV5-6
J gene: TRBJ1-1
CDR3 protein: CASSVTSTEAFF
CDR3 DNA: TGTGCCAGCAGCGTCACTAGCACTGAAGCTTTCTTT

clone size: NA
D gene: NA
V gene: TRBV4-3
J gene: TRBJ1-6
CDR3 protein: CASSQDFTEGVYSPLHF
CDR3 DNA: TGCGCCAGCAGCCAAGATTTTACGGAGGGGGTTTATTCACCCCTCCACTTT

clone size: NA
D gene: TRBD1
V gene: TRBV12-5
J gene: TRBJ2-1
CDR3 protein: CASGLVQAGGDEQFF
CDR3 DNA: TGTGCTAGTGGTTTGGTACAAGCAGGGGGCGATGAGCAGTTCTTC

clone size: NA
D gene: NA
V gene: TRBV10-3
J gene: TRBJ2-7
CDR3 protein: CAISEASYEQYF
CDR3 DNA: TGTGCCATCAGTGAAGCCTCCTACGAGCAGTACTTC

clone size: NA
D gene: NA
V gene: TRBV10-3
J gene: TRBJ1-3
CDR3 protein: CAISATKTGNTIYF
CDR3 DNA: TGTGCCATCAGTGCGACCAAAACGGGAAACACCATATATTTT

clone size: NA
D gene: TRBD1
V gene: TRBV2
J gene: TRBJ1-6
CDR3 protein: CASSETRGRYSPLHF
CDR3 DNA: TGTGCCAGCAGTGAAACCAGGGGGCGCTATTCACCCCTCCACTTT

clone size: hyperexpanded
D gene: NA
V gene: TRBV2
J gene: TRBJ2-1
CDR3 protein: CASSQKDEQFF
CDR3 DNA: TGTGCCAGCAGTCAAAAGGATGAGCAGTTCTTC

clone size: NA
D gene: NA
V gene: TRBV27
J gene: TRBJ2-7
CDR3 protein: CASSPLDRRYEQYF
CDR3 DNA: TGTGCCAGCAGTCCACTCGACAGGCGCTACGAGCAGTACTTC

clone size: NA
D gene: NA
V gene: TRBV4-1
J gene: TRBJ2-7
CDR3 protein: CASSQVSSGLYEQYF
CDR3 DNA: TGCGCCAGCAGCCAGGTATCCTCCGGACTCTACGAGCAGTACTTC

clone size: few
D gene: TRBD1
V gene: TRBV4-1
J gene: TRBJ1-4
CDR3 protein: CASRLEGAFEKLFF
CDR3 DNA: TGCGCCAGCCGCCTTGAGGGGGCGTTTGAAAAACTGTTTTTT